These T cell receptor beta chains were read from a single sample in a study of T cells in Graves' hyperthyroidism and ophthalmopathy. TCRdb recomputed calls from the multiplex PCR reads with MiXCR, one row per CDR3 protein. Of over 45,000 distinct CDR3 sequences in the sample, 48% were seen once. The sample comprised blood. The receptors come from a woman between 45 and 60 years old with Graves' ophthalmopathy. CDR3s leave out the opening cysteine and the closing phenylalanine or tryptophan. Each record gives: V gene, D gene, CDR3 length, CDR3 protein. The D gene is left open where the match is weak.

v_gene: TRBV2
d_gene: TRBD2
len: 10
CDR3aa: ASRGGGNEQF

v_gene: TRBV19
d_gene: -
len: 13
CDR3aa: ASSMRGPEHTEAF

v_gene: TRBV24-1
d_gene: -
len: 12
CDR3aa: ATSEGGPNYGYT

v_gene: TRBV7-9
d_gene: TRBD1
len: 11
CDR3aa: ASSPNPGQGDH

v_gene: TRBV7-6
d_gene: -
len: 12
CDR3aa: ASSWAENTGELF

v_gene: TRBV5-6
d_gene: -
len: 12
CDR3aa: AGSYRGATNIQY

v_gene: TRBV7-6
d_gene: -
len: 11
CDR3aa: ASSSWRDQPQH

v_gene: TRBV29-1
d_gene: -
len: 10
CDR3aa: SVRGINNEQF

v_gene: TRBV5-4
d_gene: TRBD1
len: 13
CDR3aa: ASSPMQGVTDTQY

v_gene: TRBV7-9
d_gene: -
len: 10
CDR3aa: ASSRDREGYT

v_gene: TRBV5-1
d_gene: -
len: 10
CDR3aa: ASSLTLGEQY

v_gene: TRBV5-8
d_gene: -
len: 11
CDR3aa: ASSSTGTDTQY

v_gene: TRBV4-3
d_gene: TRBD1
len: 15
CDR3aa: ASSQQSTGRLVDTQY

v_gene: TRBV5-6
d_gene: -
len: 12
CDR3aa: ASSLVGSSAEQY

v_gene: TRBV2
d_gene: TRBD2
len: 14
CDR3aa: ASSPPGGGDTDTQY

v_gene: TRBV19
d_gene: -
len: 10
CDR3aa: ACSGVGGEQF

v_gene: TRBV6-1
d_gene: -
len: 10
CDR3aa: ASMRGNQPQH

v_gene: TRBV29-1
d_gene: -
len: 9
CDR3aa: SVEEWEEAF

v_gene: TRBV7-2
d_gene: TRBD1
len: 12
CDR3aa: ASSLAGGPGEQY

v_gene: TRBV10-3
d_gene: TRBD2
len: 15
CDR3aa: AISESRGPGGDNEQF

v_gene: TRBV4-2
d_gene: -
len: 15
CDR3aa: ASSQDGGAGTNYGYT

v_gene: TRBV6-5
d_gene: TRBD1
len: 11
CDR3aa: ASTRTGNSPLH

v_gene: TRBV24-1
d_gene: -
len: 10
CDR3aa: AANDLLDTQY

v_gene: TRBV7-2
d_gene: -
len: 11
CDR3aa: ASGWTTGETQY

v_gene: TRBV7-9
d_gene: TRBD1
len: 12
CDR3aa: ASSLTRGFTEAF

v_gene: TRBV19
d_gene: -
len: 16
CDR3aa: ASSIGRVEAPGEGTQY

v_gene: TRBV20-1
d_gene: TRBD1
len: 15
CDR3aa: SARGQGALKQGDTQY

v_gene: TRBV5-6
d_gene: -
len: 11
CDR3aa: ASSLLWESKGT

v_gene: TRBV25-1
d_gene: -
len: 10
CDR3aa: ASSGGGHEQF

v_gene: TRBV27
d_gene: TRBD1
len: 15
CDR3aa: ASSTHTGGRTGYEQY

v_gene: TRBV7-6
d_gene: TRBD2
len: 13
CDR3aa: ASSLPSGGVNEQF

v_gene: TRBV19
d_gene: -
len: 13
CDR3aa: ASSISGKGFQPQH

v_gene: TRBV3-1
d_gene: -
len: 11
CDR3aa: ASSQQGGTEAF

v_gene: TRBV18
d_gene: -
len: 14
CDR3aa: ASSPSTGRSSYEQY

v_gene: TRBV12-3/TRBV12-4
d_gene: -
len: 13
CDR3aa: ASRQGGSGANVLT

v_gene: TRBV6-5
d_gene: TRBD1
len: 11
CDR3aa: GSSYRGNSPLR

v_gene: TRBV4-1
d_gene: -
len: 8
CDR3aa: ASSQGPQY

v_gene: TRBV5-1
d_gene: -
len: 12
CDR3aa: ASSLGSGARELF

v_gene: TRBV7-9
d_gene: -
len: 11
CDR3aa: ASSLADSQPQH

v_gene: TRBV4-3
d_gene: -
len: 11
CDR3aa: ASSRQEGETQY

v_gene: TRBV6-5
d_gene: TRBD1
len: 12
CDR3aa: ASSYAGGSYEQY

v_gene: TRBV12-3/TRBV12-4
d_gene: -
len: 12
CDR3aa: ASSGSGSYNEQF

v_gene: TRBV28
d_gene: TRBD1
len: 13
CDR3aa: ARRPLGQGTQPQH

v_gene: TRBV7-6
d_gene: TRBD1
len: 13
CDR3aa: ASSLRTGPVNEQY

v_gene: TRBV9
d_gene: TRBD1
len: 13
CDR3aa: ASSVAPTGGNTIY

v_gene: TRBV29-1
d_gene: -
len: 13
CDR3aa: SVEGGGGDTDTQY

v_gene: TRBV19
d_gene: TRBD2
len: 13
CDR3aa: ASSKPGLAVNEQY

v_gene: TRBV6-5
d_gene: TRBD1
len: 12
CDR3aa: ASRPGQGPRQSF

v_gene: TRBV19
d_gene: TRBD2
len: 13
CDR3aa: ASSFTSGGTDTQY

v_gene: TRBV7-8
d_gene: TRBD1
len: 13
CDR3aa: ASSLARTGTQPQH

v_gene: TRBV7-9
d_gene: TRBD1
len: 9
CDR3aa: ATLEGATIY

v_gene: TRBV7-9
d_gene: -
len: 13
CDR3aa: ASSGRTGNTGELL

v_gene: TRBV7-7
d_gene: -
len: 11
CDR3aa: ASSFLPHNEQF

v_gene: TRBV6-1
d_gene: -
len: 12
CDR3aa: ASSEGGGNQPQH

v_gene: TRBV7-8
d_gene: TRBD1
len: 13
CDR3aa: ASSLATGGAFPQY